This entry lists 26 T cell receptor beta chains sequenced from one sample in a study of OX40 agonist ivuxolimab in advanced cancers. TCRdb's copy holds only in-frame clones and misses some; the assay was immunoSEQ multiplex PCR. The table has some 34,000 clones, about 81% seen once; the top ten hold around 13%. The sample in question was CD4+ or CD8+ T cells sorted from blood, obtained in a trial of the OX40 agonist ivuxolimab. Every receptor here comes from an adult with an advanced solid tumor such as melanoma, head and neck, liver or kidney cancer.

The rearrangement joins TRBV6-6 to TRBJ2-7, with 7 bases fitting TRBD1. J was trimmed by 0 bases and V by 2 bases; bases with no gene match: 1. CDR1 is MNHNY and CDR2 is SVGAGI in the germline V gene (reference sequence). The CDR3 runs to 14 residues. CDR3: CASSYAGGSYEQYF. The CDR3 DNA sequence: TGTGCCAGCAGTTACGCAGGGGGCTCCTACGAGCAGTACTTC.

This chain uses TRBV30 with TRBJ2-1; TRBD1 matches at 7 bases. Per germline, CDR1 GTSNPN and CDR2 SVGIG (reference sequence). CDR3 length: 12 amino acids. The trim removed 1 base at V and 6 bases at J, leaving 0 bases unmatched. The CDR3 nucleotides read TGTGCCTGGAGTGCAGGGGGCAATGAGCAGTTCTTC. The encoded protein is CAWSAGGNEQFF.

This CDR3 reads CASSRGPEAFF. CDR3 coding DNA: TGTGCCAGCAGCCGGGGACCCGAAGCTTTCTTT. J is TRBJ1-1 and V is TRBV5-6, with D tentatively TRBD1 (5 bases). The CDR3 runs to 11 residues. V lost 4 bases and J lost 8, with 9 bases in between. Germline V CDR1 and CDR2: SGHDT, YYEEEE.

The chain joins TRBV16 to TRBJ1-5; no firm D call. Germline V gene lookup returns CDR1 KGHSY and CDR2 FQNENV. Deletions cut 0 bases from V and 2 bases from J, with 5 bases between. This CDR3 has 14 residues. The CDR3 reads CASSQSPGNQPQHF. CDR3 sequence (DNA): TGTGCCAGCAGCCAATCACCGGGCAATCAGCCCCAGCATTTT.

This chain links TRBV5-5 with TRBJ2-7; D perhaps matches TRBD1 (5 bases). V was pared by 4 bases and J by 1 base, with 15 bases between. Germline CDR1 and CDR2: SGHKS and YYEKEE (reference sequence). This CDR3 has 15 residues. CDR3: CASSLKTGPSYEQYF. The CDR3 bases are TGTGCCAGCAGCCTAAAAACAGGCCCTTCCTACGAGCAGTACTTC.

This clone appeared a single time. V is TRBV28 and J is TRBJ2-5; no firm D call. The J call is in doubt because the DNA end fits TRBJ2-7 better. Per the germline V gene, CDR1 is MDHEN and CDR2 is SYDVKM. There are 13 residues in the CDR3. DNA for the CDR3: TGTGCCAGCAGTTTAATAGTTTCCTACGAGCAGTACTTC. The encoded protein is CASSLIVSYEQYF.

The V gene is TRBV6-5, the J gene TRBJ2-7; perhaps TRBD2 as D (7 bases). Germline CDR1 is MNHEY and CDR2 is SVGAGI. The V end was cut by 6 bases, the J end by 3 bases, with 15 bases between. This CDR3 is built from 14 residues. The CDR3 DNA follows: TGTGCCAGCAGGGGGGGGCCAGGGAACTACGAGCAGTACTTC. Protein sequence: CASRGGPGNYEQYF.

The chain employs TRBV5-1 and TRBJ1-5; D gene unclear. Germline V lookup: CDR1 SGHRS, CDR2 YFSETQ. V lost 0 bases, J lost 6 bases, and 10 bases lay in between. The CDR3 extends over 14 amino acids. CDR3 nucleotides: TGCGCCAGCAGCTTGGGGGGAGTAGCTCAGCCCCAGCATTTT. It codes for CASSLGGVAQPQHF.

The J gene is TRBJ2-7, the V gene TRBV5-6, with D hard to call. Germline V gene lookup returns CDR1 SGHDT and CDR2 YYEEEE. The CDR3 is 14 amino acids. V lost 2 bases, J lost 5 bases, and 14 bases lay in between. Here the CDR3 DNA reads TGTGCCAGCAGCTTACGAGGACGTCCGGACGAGCAGTACTTC. Translating gives CASSLRGRPDEQYF.

Comments on this clone: Other DNA sequences in this specimen translate into the identical CDR3. V is TRBV5-1 and J is TRBJ2-7; 8 nucleotides line up with TRBD1. The CDR3 runs to 14 residues. V shed 0 bases, J shed 4 bases, and the junction held 3 bases outside the gene matches. Germline CDR1 and CDR2: SGHRS and YFSETQ. This CDR3 reads CASSLDRGTYEQYF. The CDR3 coding sequence is TGCGCCAGCAGCTTGGACAGGGGGACTTACGAGCAGTACTTC.

This chain links TRBV10-3 with TRBJ1-5, with D unclear. Germline CDR1 is ENHRY and CDR2 is SYGVKD. Trimming pared 3 bases from V and 5 bases from J, leaving 8 bases between. The CDR3 loop spans 13 amino acids. The CDR3 protein is CAISDLRDQPQHF. The CDR3 region has the DNA TGTGCCATCAGTGACTTGAGGGATCAGCCCCAGCATTTT.

The chain recombines TRBV11-3 with TRBJ2-1; tentatively, D is TRBD2 (5 bases). The CDR3 totals 14 residues. Germline CDR1 and CDR2: SGHNT and YENEEA. The ends were cut back, 0 bases at V and 5 bases at J, with 8 bases in the middle. CDR3 in amino acids: CASSLDSSHNEQFF. DNA of the CDR3: TGTGCCAGCAGCTTAGATTCTAGCCACAATGAGCAGTTCTTC. The full variable domain, its missing parts supplied by reference TRBV11-3 and TRBJ2-1, is EAGVVQSPRYKIIEKKQPVAFWCNPISGHNTLYWYLQNLGQGPELLIRYENEEAVDDSQLPKDRFSAERLKGVDSTLKIQPAELGDSAVYLCASSLDSSHNEQFFGPGTRLTVL.

This rearrangement joins TRBV7-9 to TRBJ1-2; D is uncertain. Germline V gives CDR1 SEHNR, CDR2 FQNEAQ (reference sequence). V was shortened by 1 base and J by 5 bases, with 8 bases between the two germline ends. The CDR3 loop spans 13 amino acids. The DNA for the CDR3 is TGTGCCAGCAGCTTAGTGACGGATTATGGCTACACCTTC. It codes for CASSLVTDYGYTF.

The chain couples TRBV6-5 to TRBJ1-2, with a weak D call TRBD1 (5 bases). V lost 2 bases and J lost 7, with 20 bases in between. Germline V lookup: CDR1 MNHEY, CDR2 SVGAGI. The CDR3 covers 16 residues. The CDR3 DNA is TGTGCCAGCAGTTACCGCAGGGATGTGGGTGGTATTGGCTACACCTTC. Its translation: CASSYRRDVGGIGYTF.

This sequence joins TRBV4-1 and TRBJ2-7, with TRBD1 matching over 7 bases. The CDR3 consists of 16 residues. Germline values: CDR1 MGHRA, CDR2 YSYEKL. The trim removed 2 bases at V and 3 bases at J, leaving 10 bases unmatched. CDR3 residues: CASSQQTGQIIYEQYF. As DNA, the CDR3 is TGCGCCAGCAGCCAACAGACGGGACAGATAATCTACGAGCAGTACTTC.

The chain links TRBV30 to TRBJ1-2, with a possible D match to TRBD1 (5 bases). The CDR3 spans 12 residues. In germline, CDR1 is GTSNPN, CDR2 SVGIG (reference sequence). Trimming removed 4 bases from V and 7 bases from J, with 13 bases in between. The CDR3 loop reads CAWNTGSGGYTF. In nucleotides, the CDR3 is TGTGCCTGGAATACAGGCTCTGGTGGCTACACCTTC. The full variable domain, in which reference TRBV30 and TRBJ1-2 provide the parts outside the CDR3, is SQTIHQWPATLVQPVGSPLSLECTVEGTSNPNLYWYRQAAGRGLQLLFYSVGIGQISSEVPQNLSASRPQDRQFILSSKKLLLSDSGFYLCAWNTGSGGYTFGSGTRLTVV.

The gene calls are TRBV6-5 and TRBJ2-7; 8 bases are shared with TRBD2. The CDR3 extends over 15 amino acids. V lost 7 bases, J lost 2 bases, and 10 bases stayed unmatched. Germline V gene sequence: CDR1 MNHEY, CDR2 SVGAGI. The CDR3 protein is CASTNGGGGTYEQYF. DNA of the CDR3: TGTGCCAGCACCAACGGAGGCGGGGGGACCTACGAGCAGTACTTC.

V gene TRBV5-1 combines with J gene TRBJ1-1; 7 bases fit TRBD1. V shed 2 bases, J shed 5 bases, and the junction held 9 bases outside the gene matches. The length of the CDR3 is 15 residues. The germline CDR1 and CDR2 sequences are SGHRS and YFSETQ. CDR3 in DNA: TGCGCCAGCAGCTTAGGCAGGGGGATGTGGACTGAAGCTTTCTTT. This encodes CASSLGRGMWTEAFF.

This chain links TRBV7-3 with TRBJ2-1; 10 bases are shared with TRBD2. Germline lookup yields CDR1 SGHTA and CDR2 FQGTGA. V lost 1 base to trimming and J lost 9 bases; unmatched junction nucleotides: 9. The CDR3 is made up of 16 amino acids. The DNA of the CDR3 is TGTGCCAGCAGCTTAAATACCGGGACTAGCGAAGCTGAGCAGTTCTTC. Protein: CASSLNTGTSEAEQFF.

The chain recombines TRBV29-1 with TRBJ2-7; D gene ambiguous. CDR3 length equals 15 residues. Germline V lookup: CDR1 SQVTM, CDR2 ANQGSEA. V lost 7 bases and J lost 0, with 19 bases in between. The DNA for the CDR3 is TGCAGCGCCGTCGGTGGGCTCCAGAGCTCCTACGAGCAGTACTTC. Translated: CSAVGGLQSSYEQYF.

J is TRBJ1-5 and V is TRBV30; D ambiguous. The CDR3 extends over 13 amino acids. V was trimmed by 8 bases and J by 4 bases, leaving 15 bases between them. Germline V gene lookup returns CDR1 GTSNPN and CDR2 SVGIG (reference sequence). This chain's CDR3 is CAVRTDPNQPQHF. DNA of the CDR3: TGTGCCGTTCGCACAGACCCTAATCAGCCCCAGCATTTT.

This clone appeared a single time. The chain joins TRBV5-1 to TRBJ2-7, with 13 bases that match TRBD2. There are 15 residues in the CDR3. CDR1 and CDR2 (germline): SGHRS, YFSETQ. The ends lost 2 bases at V and 2 bases at J; junction bases unmatched: 1. This CDR3 reads CASSLGTSGTYEQYF. In DNA form, the CDR3 reads TGCGCCAGCAGCTTAGGGACTAGCGGGACCTACGAGCAGTACTTC.

This clone counts as medium-sized. This rearrangement joins TRBV5-1 to TRBJ2-5; 9 nucleotides align to TRBD2. Germline trimming cut 1 base from V and 1 base from J; bases unmatched to any gene: 5. CDR3 length: 16 residues. The germline CDR1 and CDR2 sequences are SGHRS and YFSETQ. CDR3 region: CASSLLLAGRQETQYF. DNA of the CDR3: TGCGCCAGCAGCTTGTTACTAGCGGGCCGCCAAGAGACCCAGTACTTC.

This sequence joins TRBV2 and TRBJ2-7; D unresolved. Germline-derived CDR1 and CDR2 are SNHLY and FYNNEI. The V gene lost 2 bases and the J gene lost 2 bases, with 7 bases spanning the gap. There are 13 residues in the CDR3. The CDR3 reads CASSEHGPYEQYF. The DNA for the CDR3 is TGTGCCAGCAGTGAACACGGACCCTACGAGCAGTACTTC.

The rearrangement uses TRBV4-1 and TRBJ2-1; D may be TRBD2 (6 bases). Per germline, CDR1 MGHRA and CDR2 YSYEKL. CDR3 size: 19 residues. Trimming cost V 1 base and J 0 bases, with 19 bases left between them. The CDR3 is CASSQGAAGSSHSYNEQFF. The CDR3 bases are TGCGCCAGCAGCCAAGGGGCTGCGGGGAGCTCCCACTCCTACAATGAGCAGTTCTTC.

The rearrangement joins TRBV7-9 to TRBJ1-1, with no clear D. The CDR3 has 15 amino acids. Between the trimmed V and J ends, which lost 1 base and 0 bases, there was a span of 9 bases. Germline V gene sequence: CDR1 SEHNR, CDR2 FQNEAQ (reference sequence). The chain's CDR3 is CASSLVTGVNTEAFF. CDR3 nucleotide sequence: TGTGCCAGCAGCTTAGTTACCGGAGTGAACACTGAAGCTTTCTTT.